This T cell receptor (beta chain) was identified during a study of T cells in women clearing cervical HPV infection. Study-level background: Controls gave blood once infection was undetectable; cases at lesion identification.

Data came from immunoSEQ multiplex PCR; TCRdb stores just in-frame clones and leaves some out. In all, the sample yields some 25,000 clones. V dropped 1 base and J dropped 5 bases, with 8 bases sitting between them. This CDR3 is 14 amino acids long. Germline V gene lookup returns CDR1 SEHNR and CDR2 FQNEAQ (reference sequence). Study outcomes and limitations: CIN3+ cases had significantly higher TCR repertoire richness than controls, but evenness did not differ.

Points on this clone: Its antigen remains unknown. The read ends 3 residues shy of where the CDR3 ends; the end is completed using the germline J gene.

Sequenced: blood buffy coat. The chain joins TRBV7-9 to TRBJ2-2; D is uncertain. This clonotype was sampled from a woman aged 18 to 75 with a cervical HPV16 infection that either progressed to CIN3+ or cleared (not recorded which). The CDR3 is CASSLVQSTGELFF. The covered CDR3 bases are TGTGCCAGCAGCTTAGTACAGTCGACCGGGGAG.